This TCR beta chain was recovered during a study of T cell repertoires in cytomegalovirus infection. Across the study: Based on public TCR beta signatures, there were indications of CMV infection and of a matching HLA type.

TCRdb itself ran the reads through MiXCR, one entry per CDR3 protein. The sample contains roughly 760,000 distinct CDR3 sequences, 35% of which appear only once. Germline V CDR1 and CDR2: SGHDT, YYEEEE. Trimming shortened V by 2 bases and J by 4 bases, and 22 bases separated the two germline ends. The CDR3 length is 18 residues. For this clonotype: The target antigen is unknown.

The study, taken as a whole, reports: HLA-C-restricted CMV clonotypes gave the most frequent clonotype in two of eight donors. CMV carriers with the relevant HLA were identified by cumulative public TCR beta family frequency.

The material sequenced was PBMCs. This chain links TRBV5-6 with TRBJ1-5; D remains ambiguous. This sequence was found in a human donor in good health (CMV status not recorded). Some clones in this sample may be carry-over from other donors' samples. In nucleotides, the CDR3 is TGTGCCAGCAGCTTTTTCCGTAGAGACCAATCGGATAATCAGCCCCAGCATTTT. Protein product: CASSFFRRDQSDNQPQHF.